Below are 17 T cell receptor beta chains sequenced from a single sample in a study of shared clonotypes between healthy human individuals. The method was immunoSEQ multiplex PCR; TCRdb's version includes in-frame clones alone and lacks a portion of them. The table has about 770,000 clones, 55% to 75% seen once. The sequencing sample was made of memory CD4+ T cells sorted from blood. Noted subset: CD45RA-negative fraction. The receptor source for this set is a woman aged 25-40 years in good health.

The rearrangement uses TRBV7-3 and TRBJ2-1; 8 bases align to TRBD2. Losses at the gene ends were 2 bases for V and 6 bases for J; bases not matched to a gene: 3. This CDR3 contains 14 residues. CDR1 is SGHTA, CDR2 FQGTGA, per germline. The CDR3 coding sequence is TGTGCCAGCAGCTTACGGGAGGGTCCCAATGAGCAGTTCTTC. Translated, it gives CASSLREGPNEQFF.

This clone was picked up a small number of times. The chain has TRBV19 and TRBJ2-2; D is possibly TRBD1 (5 bases). Germline V gives CDR1 LNHDA, CDR2 SQIVND (reference sequence). V lost 7 bases and J lost 1, with 13 bases in between. The CDR3 runs 15 residues. CDR3 amino acids: CASKIPGKNTGELFF. The CDR3 DNA sequence: TGTGCCAGTAAAATTCCAGGGAAGAACACCGGGGAGCTGTTTTTT.

This clone came up a few times. A much larger clone differs from this one at a single base, so this may be a read error. The V gene is TRBV15, the J gene TRBJ1-4, with 7 bases aligning to TRBD1. This CDR3 region has 14 residues. Trimming took 1 base from V and 7 from J; bases not matched to a gene: 3. Germline CDR1 and CDR2: LNHNV and YYDKDF (reference sequence). The CDR3 DNA reads as TGTGCCACCAGCAGAGGACAGGGTAGTGAAAAACTGTTTTTT. Amino acid sequence: CATSRGQGSEKLFF.

This chain uses TRBV28 with TRBJ2-3; 11 bases match TRBD2. Germline CDR1 and CDR2: MDHEN and SYDVKM. V lost 8 bases, J lost 0 bases, and 4 bases stayed unmatched. The CDR3 contains 15 residues. CDR3 sequence: CASSLAGGSTDTQYF. The CDR3 DNA reads as TGTGCCAGCTCTCTAGCGGGAGGAAGCACAGATACGCAGTATTTT.

CDR3 bases: TGTGCCAGCAGATCAACAGGGGGCCGGGAGACCCAGTACTTC. Protein product: CASRSTGGRETQYF. The V gene is TRBV2, the J gene TRBJ2-5, with 9 bases fitting TRBD1. V dropped 6 bases and J dropped 5; count of bases not matched to a gene: 7. The germline CDR1 and CDR2 sequences are SNHLY and FYNNEI. The CDR3 sequence is 14 residues long.

CDR3 coding DNA: TGTGCCAGCAGCTTAGAATGGCAGGGAGGGGAAAAACTGTTTTTT. Translation gives CASSLEWQGGEKLFF. The chain links TRBV7-9 to TRBJ1-4; tentatively, D is TRBD1 (5 bases). V lost 1 base to trimming and J lost 8 bases, with 14 bases between them. This CDR3 is 15 amino acids long. The V gene's germline CDR1 is SEHNR and CDR2 FQNEAQ (reference sequence).

The chain is built from TRBV25-1 and TRBJ2-7, with 7 bases aligning to TRBD2. Germline trimming cut 7 bases from V and 3 bases from J; bases unmatched to any gene: 6. This CDR3 is built from 13 residues. The germline V gene has CDR1 MGHDK and CDR2 SYGVNS. CDR3 region: CASMGRESYEQYF. The CDR3 bases are TGTGCCAGCATGGGGCGGGAGAGCTACGAGCAGTACTTC.

This chain connects TRBV28 to TRBJ2-3; D remains ambiguous. The CDR3 is 10 residues long. In germline, CDR1 is MDHEN, CDR2 SYDVKM. The V end was cut by 7 bases, the J end by 9 bases, with 8 bases between. The DNA for the CDR3 is TGTGCCAGCAAAGCCGGGACGCAGTATTTT. Amino acids: CASKAGTQYF. Combining the CDR3 with reference TRBV28 and TRBJ2-3 gives the whole variable domain DVKVTQSSRYLVKRTGEKVFLECVQDMDHENMFWYRQDPGLGLRLIYFSYDVKMKEKGDIPEGYSVSREKKERFSLILESASTNQTSMYLCASKAGTQYFGPGTRLTVL.

The chain carries TRBV7-9 and TRBJ2-1, with D perhaps assigned TRBD1 or TRBD2 (7 bases each). This CDR3 spans 16 amino acids. Germline assignment: CDR1 SEHNR and CDR2 FQNEAQ (reference sequence). V was cut by 5 bases and J by 4 bases, with 18 bases left in between. The CDR3 sequence: CASSPRGDSLYNEQFF. The CDR3 DNA follows: TGTGCCAGCAGCCCTCGGGGGGACAGCCTTTACAATGAGCAGTTCTTC.

This chain uses TRBV28 with TRBJ1-5; 7 bases are a match to TRBD1. This CDR3 has 15 residues. V lost 5 bases to trimming and J lost 5 bases; unmatched junction nucleotides: 9. Per germline, CDR1 MDHEN and CDR2 SYDVKM. The CDR3 DNA follows: TGTGCCAGCAGTCGGGGTGACAGGGCAGATCAGCCCCAGCATTTT. Translating gives CASSRGDRADQPQHF.

The DNA for the CDR3 is TGTGCCAGCAGACCGGGACAGAGCAATCAGCCCCAGCATTTT. Protein sequence: CASRPGQSNQPQHF. This chain links TRBV2 with TRBJ1-5; 7 nucleotides line up with TRBD1. The CDR3 is made up of 14 amino acids. Per the germline V gene, CDR1 is SNHLY and CDR2 is FYNNEI. With 6 bases clipped from V and 1 base from J, the junction kept 3 bases outside the gene matches.

There are a few counts of this clone. The chain is built from TRBV18 and TRBJ2-7, with D perhaps matching TRBD1 or TRBD2 (5 bases each). CDR3 size: 13 residues. Germline V gene sequence: CDR1 KGHSH, CDR2 LQKENI. V lost 4 bases to trimming and J lost 5 bases, with 12 bases between them. CDR3 DNA: TGTGCCAGCTCACTAAATCAGGGAGACGAGCAGTACTTC. Its translation: CASSLNQGDEQYF.

The J gene is TRBJ2-5, the V gene TRBV6-1; weak D call: TRBD2 (6 bases). This CDR3 comprises 14 residues. CDR1 and CDR2 from the germline V gene are MNHNS and SASEGT. V lost 4 bases, J lost 2 bases, and 11 bases lay in between. The chain's CDR3 is CASSVSGAQETQYF. The DNA of the CDR3 is TGTGCCAGCAGTGTTAGCGGAGCACAAGAGACCCAGTACTTC.

On this clone itself: Other nucleotide sequences in the sample specify the same CDR3. This rearrangement joins TRBV6-5 to TRBJ1-1; D uncertain. Germline V CDR1 and CDR2: MNHEY, SVGAGI. The CDR3 has 14 amino acids. Trimming stripped 0 bases from V and 4 bases from J, with 9 bases between. In DNA form, the CDR3 reads TGTGCCAGCAGTTACTCGGAGGGTAGCACTGAAGCTTTCTTT. It translates to CASSYSEGSTEAFF.

This clone was observed a few times. Other nucleotide sequences from this sample produce the same CDR3. This chain joins TRBV10-3 and TRBJ2-1, with no clear D. Germline V CDR1 and CDR2: ENHRY, SYGVKD. The CDR3 has 14 amino acids. V lost 6 bases to trimming and J lost 1 base, with 10 bases between them. CDR3 residues: CAISDRTSYNEQFF. CDR3 DNA: TGTGCCATCAGCGACCGAACTTCCTACAATGAGCAGTTCTTC.

The genes are TRBV5-1 and TRBJ2-2; TRBD1 agrees at 8 bases. This CDR3 contains 16 residues. In germline, CDR1 is SGHRS, CDR2 YFSETQ. The junction had 8 bases not matched to a gene; V was cut back by 3 bases and J by 4 bases. CDR3 nucleotide sequence: TGCGCCAGCAGCTACCGACAGGGGCGAGGCACCGGGGAGCTGTTTTTT. Its protein is CASSYRQGRGTGELFF.

Comments on this clone: Within the sample, other DNA sequences also encode this same CDR3. This rearrangement joins TRBV18 to TRBJ2-3; D is undetermined. The CDR3 runs 11 residues. Trimming left V 3 bases short and J 6 bases short, with 4 bases between. Looked up from germline, CDR1 is KGHSH and CDR2 is LQKENI. The CDR3 protein is CASSPGDTQYF. For the CDR3, the DNA is TGTGCCAGCTCACCGGGGGATACGCAGTATTTT.